These 5 T cell receptor beta chains originate from one sample sequenced in a study of Ad26.COV2.S vaccination and SARS-CoV-2 variants (dated by TCRdb to about 2021). The method was the immunoSEQ multiplex PCR assay. The immuneACCESS repertoire file appears here via TCRdb, limited to in-frame rearrangements. These files lack a portion of the clones; in checked studies, under half of the deficit traces to unresolved V genes, and the cause of the others is not known. This sample gives 250,000 to 300,000 clones in total; 87% of them show up just once. Together, the top ten hold approximately 3.4% of the sample. The treatment or condition label on this specimen signifies: roughly 18 received Ad26.COV2.S at low or high dose, single or two shots; roughly five received placebo; per-sample allocation not given. For vaccine and placebo recipients, the sequenced repertoires came from samples collected on day 63 after the first injection.

The specimen comprised peripheral blood, sampled in a trial of Ad26.COV2.S vaccine versus placebo. These receptors were obtained from a person between 18 and 65 years old who received the Ad26.COV2.S COVID-19 vaccine or a placebo.

This clone has just one count. In nucleotides, the CDR3 is TGTGCCAGCAGCTTATCAGGGGGCGCGGGCTATGGCTACACCTTC. Protein product: CASSLSGGAGYGYTF. The V call is TRBV7-8, the J call TRBJ1-2; 8 nucleotides line up with TRBD1. CDR3 length: 15 amino acids. With V trimmed by 2 bases and J by 4 bases, 6 bases remained unmatched. The germline gives CDR1 SGHVS, CDR2 FQNEAQ.

This clone was detected only a few times. V gene TRBV2 combines with J gene TRBJ1-2; TRBD1 matches at 7 bases. The germline gives CDR1 SNHLY, CDR2 FYNNEI. This CDR3 contains 14 residues. Trimming took 6 bases from V and 4 from J; bases not matched to a gene: 8. In DNA, the CDR3 is TGTGCCAGCAGCTTGGGACAGAACCTCTATGGCTACACCTTC. This gives the protein CASSLGQNLYGYTF.

This chain joins TRBV19 and TRBJ2-7; 7 positions agree with TRBD2. This CDR3 is 14 amino acids long. The germline V gene has CDR1 LNHDA and CDR2 SQIVND (reference sequence). The V segment lost 6 bases and the J segment 3 bases; nucleotides outside the gene matches: 8. This chain's CDR3 is CASSGQAGNYEQYF. The CDR3 DNA follows: TGTGCCAGTAGCGGACAAGCGGGGAACTACGAGCAGTACTTC. The whole variable domain, remainder taken from reference TRBV19 and TRBJ2-7, is DGGITQSPKYLFRKEGQNVTLSCEQNLNHDAMYWYRQDPGQGLRLIYYSQIVNDFQKGDIAEGYSVSREKKESFPLTVTSAQKNPTAFYLCASSGQAGNYEQYFGPGTRLTVT.

CDR3 residues: CATQATAFYEQYF. In DNA form, the CDR3 reads TGTGCCACCCAGGCTACGGCGTTCTACGAGCAGTACTTC. The chain employs TRBV6-5 and TRBJ2-7; D is unclear. The CDR3 is 13 amino acids. V gave up 10 bases and J gave up 3 bases, with 16 bases separating them. CDR1 is MNHEY, CDR2 SVGAGI, per germline.

The count of this clone is one. The chain couples TRBV6-6 to TRBJ1-2, with 7 bases aligning to TRBD1. The V gene end was trimmed by 5 bases and the J gene end by 2 bases; junction bases not matched to a gene: 2. The CDR3 sequence is 13 residues long. The germline CDR1 and CDR2 sequences are MNHNY and SVGAGI (reference sequence). The CDR3 region has the DNA TGTGCCAGCAGTCCGGGACAGAACTATGGCTACACCTTC. It is translated as CASSPGQNYGYTF.